The following is a T cell receptor (beta chain) sequence with its context. This record comes from a study of blood T cell repertoires in COVID-19. In the authors' workflow: For nucleated cells, counts were estimated from reference gene primer amplification. Here immunoSEQ multiplex PCR was the method, and the copy in TCRdb shows in-frame clones only, minus some. V and J calls plus clone size are reproduced from that table; the DNA served to infer D and trimming. This table has about 250,000 clones, under 90% appearing once. V dropped 7 bases and J dropped 5; count of bases not matched to a gene: 10. The CDR3 is made up of 14 amino acids. Germline lookup yields CDR1 SGHRS and CDR2 YFSETQ.

This clonotype was obtained from a woman between 25 and 40 years old with acute COVID-19. V gene TRBV5-1 combines with J gene TRBJ2-5; 8 bases align to TRBD2. The sequenced sample was PBMCs or T cells enriched from blood (not recorded which). The CDR3 nucleotides read TGCGCCAGCGAGAGCGGCGGGGGGCTGGAGACCCAGTACTTC. Translated: CASESGGGLETQYF.